The 10 T cell receptor beta chains in this list originate from one sample, sequenced in a study of cytomegalovirus exposure and HLA in healthy donors. The PCR employed 60 Vbeta primers together with 13 Jbeta primers. Clones were read by immunoSEQ multiplex PCR, and TCRdb kept only the in-frame ones, dropping some. This table lists approximately 20,000 clones. The sequencing input was PBMCs. These receptor sequences come from a man aged 55-75 years in good health and CMV-seropositive.

For the CDR3, the DNA is TGTGCCACTGCCCCGGACAGGGGAAGCGAGCAGTACTTC. Translation gives CATAPDRGSEQYF. The gene calls are TRBV6-1 and TRBJ2-7; 9 nucleotides agree with TRBD1. CDR3 length: 13 amino acids. In germline, CDR1 is MNHNS, CDR2 SASEGT. V lost 10 bases to trimming and J lost 6 bases; unmatched junction nucleotides: 10.

The rearrangement joins TRBV4-2 to TRBJ1-4; D remains ambiguous. The germline gives CDR1 LGHNA, CDR2 YNFKEQ. Trimming cost V 8 bases and J 5 bases, with 12 bases left between them. This CDR3 is built from 13 residues. The DNA of the CDR3 is TGTGCCAGCCAGACGGAGAGGAATGAAAAACTGTTTTTT. Translation: CASQTERNEKLFF.

The chain carries TRBV5-1 and TRBJ2-1; 9 bases line up with TRBD2. The CDR3 length is 16 residues. Germline trimming cut 2 bases from V and 0 bases from J; bases unmatched to any gene: 3. The V gene's germline CDR1 is SGHRS and CDR2 YFSETQ. In DNA form, the CDR3 reads TGCGCCAGCAGCTTTAGCGGGAGAGGCTCCTACAATGAGCAGTTCTTC. It translates to CASSFSGRGSYNEQFF.

The gene calls are TRBV29-1 and TRBJ2-7; unclear D gene. The CDR3 loop spans 13 amino acids. V lost 0 bases, J lost 0 bases, and 6 bases lay in between. From germline, CDR1 is SQVTM and CDR2 ANQGSEA. CDR3 nucleotides: TGCAGCGTTGAAGATACGGGCTCCTACGAGCAGTACTTC. Translated: CSVEDTGSYEQYF.

The chain joins TRBV6-1 to TRBJ1-1; the D is unclear. Germline assignment: CDR1 MNHNS and CDR2 SASEGT. The length of the CDR3 is 14 residues. Trimming left V 7 bases short and J 3 bases short, with 15 bases between. In DNA, the CDR3 is TGTGCCAGCAATGACTTGGGTCGGGACACTGAAGCTTTCTTT. It encodes CASNDLGRDTEAFF.

The V and J genes are TRBV6-1 and TRBJ1-5; D is perhaps TRBD1 (6 bases). The germline V gene has CDR1 MNHNS and CDR2 SASEGT. This CDR3 is built from 16 residues. The V and J ends lost 2 bases and 2 bases respectively, with 13 bases between them. The CDR3 DNA follows: TGTGCCAGCAGTGAAATGGCAGGGGAAGGCAATCAGCCCCAGCATTTT. Protein sequence: CASSEMAGEGNQPQHF.

This rearrangement joins TRBV5-1 to TRBJ2-5, with a weak D call TRBD2 (5 bases). Looked up from germline, CDR1 is SGHRS and CDR2 is YFSETQ. V was trimmed by 3 bases and J by 1 base, leaving 7 bases between them. This CDR3 region has 13 residues. CDR3 amino acids: CASSSGGQETQYF. The CDR3 DNA reads as TGCGCCAGCAGCTCCGGAGGCCAAGAGACCCAGTACTTC. Full variable domain (rest looked up from reference TRBV5-1 and TRBJ2-5): KAGVTQTPRYLIKTRGQQVTLSCSPISGHRSVSWYQQTPGQGLQFLFEYFSETQRNKGNFPGRFSGRQFSNSRSEMNVSTLELGDSALYLCASSSGGQETQYFGPGTRLLVL.

The rearrangement joins TRBV5-5 to TRBJ1-2; possible D gene TRBD1, 5 bases. CDR3 length: 11 amino acids. Between the trimmed V and J ends, which lost 8 bases and 7 bases, there was a span of 12 bases. Looked up from germline, CDR1 is SGHKS and CDR2 is YYEKEE (reference sequence). The CDR3 DNA reads as TGTGCCAGAAGGCGGGACCGTGGCTACACCTTC. Protein: CARRRDRGYTF.

The chain links TRBV27 to TRBJ1-1; 10 bases match TRBD1. Germline trimming cut 2 bases from V and 5 bases from J; bases unmatched to any gene: 2. The CDR3 is 14 residues long. CDR1 MNHEY and CDR2 SMNVEV come from the germline V gene (reference sequence). CDR3 protein: CASSLRGQGTEAFF. The CDR3 DNA sequence: TGTGCCAGCAGTTTAAGGGGACAGGGGACTGAAGCTTTCTTT.

The chain links TRBV5-1 to TRBJ1-1, with 9 bases lining up with TRBD1. J gave up 0 bases and V 6 bases, and 3 bases lay outside the gene matches. CDR1 and CDR2 from the germline V gene are SGHRS and YFSETQ. This CDR3 is built from 14 residues. CDR3 loop: CASTGQGMNTEAFF. CDR3 bases: TGCGCCAGCACAGGACAGGGGATGAACACTGAAGCTTTCTTT. Together with reference TRBV5-1 and TRBJ1-1, the CDR3 gives the full variable domain: KAGVTQTPRYLIKTRGQQVTLSCSPISGHRSVSWYQQTPGQGLQFLFEYFSETQRNKGNFPGRFSGRQFSNSRSEMNVSTLELGDSALYLCASTGQGMNTEAFFGQGTRLTVV.